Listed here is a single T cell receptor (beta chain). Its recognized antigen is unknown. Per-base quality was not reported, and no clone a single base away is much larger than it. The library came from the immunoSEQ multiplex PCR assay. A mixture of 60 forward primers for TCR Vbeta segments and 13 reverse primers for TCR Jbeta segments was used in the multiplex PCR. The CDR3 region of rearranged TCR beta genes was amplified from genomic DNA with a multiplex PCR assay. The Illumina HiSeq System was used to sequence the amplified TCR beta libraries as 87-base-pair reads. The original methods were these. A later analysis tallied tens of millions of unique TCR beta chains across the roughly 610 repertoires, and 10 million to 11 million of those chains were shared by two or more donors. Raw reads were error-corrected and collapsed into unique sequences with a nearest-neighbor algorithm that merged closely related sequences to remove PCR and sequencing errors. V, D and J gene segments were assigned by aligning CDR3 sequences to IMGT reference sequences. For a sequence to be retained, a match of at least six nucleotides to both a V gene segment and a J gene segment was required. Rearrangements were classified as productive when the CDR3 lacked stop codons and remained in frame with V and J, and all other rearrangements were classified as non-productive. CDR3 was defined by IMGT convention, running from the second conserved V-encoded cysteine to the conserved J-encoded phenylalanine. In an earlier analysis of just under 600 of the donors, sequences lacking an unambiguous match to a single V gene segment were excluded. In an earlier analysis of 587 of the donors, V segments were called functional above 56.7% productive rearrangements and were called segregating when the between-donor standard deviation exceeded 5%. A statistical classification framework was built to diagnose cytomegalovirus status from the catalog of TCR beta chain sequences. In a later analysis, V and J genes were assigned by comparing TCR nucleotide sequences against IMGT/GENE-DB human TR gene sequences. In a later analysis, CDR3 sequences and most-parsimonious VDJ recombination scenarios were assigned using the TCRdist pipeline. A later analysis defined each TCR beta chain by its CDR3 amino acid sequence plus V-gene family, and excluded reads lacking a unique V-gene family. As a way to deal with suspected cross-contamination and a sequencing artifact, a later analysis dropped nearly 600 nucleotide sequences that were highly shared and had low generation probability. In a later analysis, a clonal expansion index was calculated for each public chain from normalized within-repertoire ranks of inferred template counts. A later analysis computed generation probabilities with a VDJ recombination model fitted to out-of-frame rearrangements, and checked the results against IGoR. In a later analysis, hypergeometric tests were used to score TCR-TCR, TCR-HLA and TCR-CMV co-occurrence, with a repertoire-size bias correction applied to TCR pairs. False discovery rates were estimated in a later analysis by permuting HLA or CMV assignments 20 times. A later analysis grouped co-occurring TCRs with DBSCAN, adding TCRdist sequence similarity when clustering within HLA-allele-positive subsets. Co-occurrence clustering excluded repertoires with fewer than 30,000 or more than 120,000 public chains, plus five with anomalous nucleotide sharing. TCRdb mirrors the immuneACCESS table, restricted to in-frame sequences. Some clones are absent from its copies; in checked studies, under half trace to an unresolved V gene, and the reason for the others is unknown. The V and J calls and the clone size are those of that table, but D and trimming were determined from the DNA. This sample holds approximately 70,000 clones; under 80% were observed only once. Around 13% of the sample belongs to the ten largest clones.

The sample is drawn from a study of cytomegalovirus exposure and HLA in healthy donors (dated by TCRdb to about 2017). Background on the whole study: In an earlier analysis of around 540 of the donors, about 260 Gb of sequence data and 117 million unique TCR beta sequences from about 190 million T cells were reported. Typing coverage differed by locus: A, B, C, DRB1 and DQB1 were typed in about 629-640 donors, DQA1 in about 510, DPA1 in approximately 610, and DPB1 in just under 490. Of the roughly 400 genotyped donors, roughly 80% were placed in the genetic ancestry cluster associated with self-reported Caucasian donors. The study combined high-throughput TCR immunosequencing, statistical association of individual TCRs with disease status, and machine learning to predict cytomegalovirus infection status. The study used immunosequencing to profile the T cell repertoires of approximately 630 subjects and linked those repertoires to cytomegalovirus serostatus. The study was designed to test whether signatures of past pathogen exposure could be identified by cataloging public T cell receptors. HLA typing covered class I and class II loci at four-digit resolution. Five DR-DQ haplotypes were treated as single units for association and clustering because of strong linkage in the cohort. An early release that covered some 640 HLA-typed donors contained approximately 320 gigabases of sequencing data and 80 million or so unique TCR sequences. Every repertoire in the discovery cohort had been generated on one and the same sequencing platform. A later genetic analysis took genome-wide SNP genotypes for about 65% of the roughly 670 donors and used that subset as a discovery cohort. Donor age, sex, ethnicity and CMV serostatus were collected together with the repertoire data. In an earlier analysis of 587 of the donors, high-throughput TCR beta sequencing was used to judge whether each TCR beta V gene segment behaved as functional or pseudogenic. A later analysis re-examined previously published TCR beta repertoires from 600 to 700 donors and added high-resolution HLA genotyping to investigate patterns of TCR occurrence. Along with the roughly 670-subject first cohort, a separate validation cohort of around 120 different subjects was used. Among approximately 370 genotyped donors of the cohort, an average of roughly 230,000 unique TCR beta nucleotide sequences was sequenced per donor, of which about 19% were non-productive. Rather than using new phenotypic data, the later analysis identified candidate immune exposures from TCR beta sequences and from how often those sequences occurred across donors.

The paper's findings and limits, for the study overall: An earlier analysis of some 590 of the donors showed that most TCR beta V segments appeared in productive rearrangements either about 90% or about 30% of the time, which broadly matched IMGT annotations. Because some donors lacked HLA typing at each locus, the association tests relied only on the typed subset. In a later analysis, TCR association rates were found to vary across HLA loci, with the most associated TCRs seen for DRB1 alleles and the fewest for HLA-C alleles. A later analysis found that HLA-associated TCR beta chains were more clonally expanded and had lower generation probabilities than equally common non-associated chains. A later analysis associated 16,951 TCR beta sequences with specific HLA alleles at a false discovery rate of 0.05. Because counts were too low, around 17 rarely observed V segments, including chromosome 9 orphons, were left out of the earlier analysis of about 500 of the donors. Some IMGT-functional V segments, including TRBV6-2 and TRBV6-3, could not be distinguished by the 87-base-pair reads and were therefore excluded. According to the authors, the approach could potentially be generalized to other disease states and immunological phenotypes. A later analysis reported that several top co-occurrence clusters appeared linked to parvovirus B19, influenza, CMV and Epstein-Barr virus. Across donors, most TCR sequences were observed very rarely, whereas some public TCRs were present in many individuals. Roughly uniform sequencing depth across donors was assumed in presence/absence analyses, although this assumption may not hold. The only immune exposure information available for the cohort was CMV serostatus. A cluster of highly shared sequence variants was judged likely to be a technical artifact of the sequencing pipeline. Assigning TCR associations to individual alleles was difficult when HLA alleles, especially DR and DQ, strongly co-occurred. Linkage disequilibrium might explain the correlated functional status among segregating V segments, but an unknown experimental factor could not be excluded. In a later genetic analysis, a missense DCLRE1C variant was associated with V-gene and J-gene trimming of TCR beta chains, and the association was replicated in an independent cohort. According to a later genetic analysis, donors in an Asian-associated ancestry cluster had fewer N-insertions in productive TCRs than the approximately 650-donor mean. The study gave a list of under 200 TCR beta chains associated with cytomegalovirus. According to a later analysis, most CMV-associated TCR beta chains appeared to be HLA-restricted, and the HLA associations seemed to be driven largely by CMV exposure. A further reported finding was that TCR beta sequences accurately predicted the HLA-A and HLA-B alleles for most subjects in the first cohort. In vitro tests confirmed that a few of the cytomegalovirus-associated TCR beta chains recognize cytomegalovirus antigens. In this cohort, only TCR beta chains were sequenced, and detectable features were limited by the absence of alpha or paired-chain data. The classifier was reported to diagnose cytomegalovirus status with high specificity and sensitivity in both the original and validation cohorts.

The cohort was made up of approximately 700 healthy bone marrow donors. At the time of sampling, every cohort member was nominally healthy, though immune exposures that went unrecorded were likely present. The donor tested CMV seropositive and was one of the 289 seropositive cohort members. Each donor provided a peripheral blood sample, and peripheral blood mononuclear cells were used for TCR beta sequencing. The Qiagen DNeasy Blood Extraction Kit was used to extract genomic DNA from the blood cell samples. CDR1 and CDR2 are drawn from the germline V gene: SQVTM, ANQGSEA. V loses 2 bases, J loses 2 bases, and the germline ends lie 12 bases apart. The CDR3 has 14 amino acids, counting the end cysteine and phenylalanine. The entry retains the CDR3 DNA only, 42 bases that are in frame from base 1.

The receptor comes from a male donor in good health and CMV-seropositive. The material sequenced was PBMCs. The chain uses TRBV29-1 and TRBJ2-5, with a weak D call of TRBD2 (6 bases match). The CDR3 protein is CSVEPGGRQETQYF. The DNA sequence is TGCAGCGTTGAACCTGGAGGGCGACAAGAGACCCAGTACTTC.